This TCR beta chain stems from a study of cytomegalovirus exposure and HLA in healthy donors. The V gene lost 4 bases and the J gene lost 5 bases, with 14 bases spanning the gap. CDR3 length: 14 residues. Germline CDR1 and CDR2: LNHDA and SQIVND (reference sequence). These donors, healthy bone marrow donors, were studied. Whole-study results and caveats: CMV serostatus alone was available as immune exposure information. The study designated fewer than 200 TCR beta chains cytomegalovirus-associated.

Primers included in the PCR were 60 Vbeta and 13 Jbeta primers. TCRdb keeps only in-frame clones here, not all; method: immunoSEQ multiplex PCR. The profile shows 130,000 or so clones, around 90% of them singletons. A word on this clone: Its antigen is as yet unknown.

The clonotype comes from a woman aged 40 to 50 in good health and CMV-seronegative. This chain joins TRBV19 and TRBJ2-5; D may be TRBD2 (6 bases). Sequencing input: PBMCs. CDR3: CASSTRELGETQYF. DNA for the CDR3: TGTGCCAGTAGTACTCGGGAGCTCGGGGAGACCCAGTACTTC.